This TCR beta chain is drawn from a study of T cell changes during pregnancy in multiple sclerosis. Method: immunoSEQ multiplex PCR; TCRdb's copy keeps in-frame clones and lacks some. The sample lists roughly 40,000 clones; less than 95% were seen once. Germline V gene lookup returns CDR1 PRHDT and CDR2 FYEKMQ (reference sequence). CDR3 length: 12 residues. V was pared by 2 bases and J by 3 bases, with 4 bases between. The V gene is TRBV13, the J gene TRBJ1-1; no definite D call. The receptor was derived from a female donor with multiple sclerosis, enrolled in a pregnancy study. The sample here was peripheral blood, taken in the third trimester of pregnancy. The CDR3 loop reads CASSLTDTEAFF. CDR3 nucleotides: TGTGCCAGCAGCTTAACGGACACTGAAGCTTTCTTT.